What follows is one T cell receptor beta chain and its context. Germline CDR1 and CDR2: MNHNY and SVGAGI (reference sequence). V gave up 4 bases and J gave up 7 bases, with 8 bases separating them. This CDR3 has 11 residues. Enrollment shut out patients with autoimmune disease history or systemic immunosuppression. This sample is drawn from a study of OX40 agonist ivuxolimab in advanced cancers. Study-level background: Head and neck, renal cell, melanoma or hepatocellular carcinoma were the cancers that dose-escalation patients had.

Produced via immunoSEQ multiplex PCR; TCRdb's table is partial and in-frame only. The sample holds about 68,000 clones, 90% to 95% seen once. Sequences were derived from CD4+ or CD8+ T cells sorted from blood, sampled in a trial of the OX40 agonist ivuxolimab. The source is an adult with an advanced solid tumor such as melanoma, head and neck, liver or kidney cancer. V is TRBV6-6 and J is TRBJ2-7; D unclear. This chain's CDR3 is CASSSTEEQYF. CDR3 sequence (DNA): TGTGCCAGCAGTTCAACTGAAGAGCAGTACTTC.